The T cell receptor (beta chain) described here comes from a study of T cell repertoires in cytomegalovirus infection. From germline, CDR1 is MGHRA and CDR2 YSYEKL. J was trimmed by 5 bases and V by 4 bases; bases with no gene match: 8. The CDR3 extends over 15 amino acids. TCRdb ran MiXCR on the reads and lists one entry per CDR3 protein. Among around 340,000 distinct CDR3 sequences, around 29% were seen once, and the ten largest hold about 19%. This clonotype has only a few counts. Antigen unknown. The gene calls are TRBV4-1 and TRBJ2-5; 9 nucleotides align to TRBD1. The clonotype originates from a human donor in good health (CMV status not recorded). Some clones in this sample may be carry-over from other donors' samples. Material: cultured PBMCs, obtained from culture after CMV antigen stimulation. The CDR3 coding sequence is TGCGCCAGCAGCCCAAAGGAGACAGGGGGTGAGACCCAGTACTTC. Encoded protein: CASSPKETGGETQYF.